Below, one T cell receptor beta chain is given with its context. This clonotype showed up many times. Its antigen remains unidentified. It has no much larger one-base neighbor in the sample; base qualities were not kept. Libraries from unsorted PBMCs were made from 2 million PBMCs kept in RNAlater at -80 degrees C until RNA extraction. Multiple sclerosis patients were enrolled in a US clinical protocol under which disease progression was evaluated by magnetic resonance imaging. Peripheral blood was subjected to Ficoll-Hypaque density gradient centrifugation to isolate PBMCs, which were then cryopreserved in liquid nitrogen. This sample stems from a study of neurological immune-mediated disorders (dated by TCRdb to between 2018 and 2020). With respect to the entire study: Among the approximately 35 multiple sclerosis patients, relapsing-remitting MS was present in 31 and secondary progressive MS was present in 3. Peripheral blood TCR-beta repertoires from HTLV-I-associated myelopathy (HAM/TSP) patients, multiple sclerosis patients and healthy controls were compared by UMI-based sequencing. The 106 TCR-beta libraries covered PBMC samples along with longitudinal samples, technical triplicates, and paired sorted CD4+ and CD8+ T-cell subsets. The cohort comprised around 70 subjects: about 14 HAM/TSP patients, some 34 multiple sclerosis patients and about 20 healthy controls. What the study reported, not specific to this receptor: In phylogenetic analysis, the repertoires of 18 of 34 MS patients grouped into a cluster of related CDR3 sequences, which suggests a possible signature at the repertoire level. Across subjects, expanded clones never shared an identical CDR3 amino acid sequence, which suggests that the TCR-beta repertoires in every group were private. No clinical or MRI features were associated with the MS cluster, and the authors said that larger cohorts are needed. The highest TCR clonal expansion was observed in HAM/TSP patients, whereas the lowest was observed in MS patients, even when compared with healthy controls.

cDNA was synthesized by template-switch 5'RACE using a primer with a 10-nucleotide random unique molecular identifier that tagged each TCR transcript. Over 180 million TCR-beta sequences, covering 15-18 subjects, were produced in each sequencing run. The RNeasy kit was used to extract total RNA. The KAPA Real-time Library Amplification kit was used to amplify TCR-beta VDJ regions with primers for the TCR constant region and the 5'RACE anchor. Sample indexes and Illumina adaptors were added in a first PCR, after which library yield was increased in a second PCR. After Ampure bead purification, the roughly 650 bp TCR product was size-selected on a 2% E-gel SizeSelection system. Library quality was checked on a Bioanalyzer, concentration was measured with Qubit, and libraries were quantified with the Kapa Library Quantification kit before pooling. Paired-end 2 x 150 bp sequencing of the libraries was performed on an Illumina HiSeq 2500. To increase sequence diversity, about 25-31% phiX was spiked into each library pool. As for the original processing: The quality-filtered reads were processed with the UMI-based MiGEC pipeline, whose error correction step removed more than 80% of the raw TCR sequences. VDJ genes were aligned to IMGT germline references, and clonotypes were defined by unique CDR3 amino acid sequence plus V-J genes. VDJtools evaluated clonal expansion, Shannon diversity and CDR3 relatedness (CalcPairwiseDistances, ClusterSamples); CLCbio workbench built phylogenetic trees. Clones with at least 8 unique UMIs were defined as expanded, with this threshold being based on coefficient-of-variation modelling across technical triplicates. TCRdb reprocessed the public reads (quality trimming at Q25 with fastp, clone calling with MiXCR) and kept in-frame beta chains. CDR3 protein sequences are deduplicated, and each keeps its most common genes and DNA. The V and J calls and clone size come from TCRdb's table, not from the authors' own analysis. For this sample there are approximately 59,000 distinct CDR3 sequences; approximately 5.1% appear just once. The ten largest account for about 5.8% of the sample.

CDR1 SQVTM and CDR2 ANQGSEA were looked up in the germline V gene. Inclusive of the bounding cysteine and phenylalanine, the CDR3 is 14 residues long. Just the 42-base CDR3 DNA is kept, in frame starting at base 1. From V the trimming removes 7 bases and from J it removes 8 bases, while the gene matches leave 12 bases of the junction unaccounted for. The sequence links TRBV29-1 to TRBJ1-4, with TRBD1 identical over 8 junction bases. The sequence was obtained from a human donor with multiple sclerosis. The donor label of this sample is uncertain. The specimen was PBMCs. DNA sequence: TGCAGCGCACGACCCGGGACAGGAGGAGAAAAACTGTTTTTT. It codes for CSARPGTGGEKLFF.